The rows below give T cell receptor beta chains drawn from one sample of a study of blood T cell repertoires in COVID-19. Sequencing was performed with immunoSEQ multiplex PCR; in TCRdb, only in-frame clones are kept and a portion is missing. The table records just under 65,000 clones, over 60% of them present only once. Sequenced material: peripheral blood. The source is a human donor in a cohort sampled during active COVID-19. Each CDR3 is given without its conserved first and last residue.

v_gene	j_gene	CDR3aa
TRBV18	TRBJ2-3	ASSPPLVREVTDTQY
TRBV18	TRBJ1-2	ASSPDTVGYGYT
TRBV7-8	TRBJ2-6	ASSLINGAGANVLT
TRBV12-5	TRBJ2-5	ASGLGTSGGTETQY
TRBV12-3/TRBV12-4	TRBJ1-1	ASSLTQTEAF
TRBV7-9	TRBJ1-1	AGGIQGGTEAF
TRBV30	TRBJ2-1	AWKRGRAGEQF
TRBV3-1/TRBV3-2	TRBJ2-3	ASSHLDRDKSDTQY
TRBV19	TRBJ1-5	ASSISPQYSNQPQH
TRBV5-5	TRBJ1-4	ASSLEGQANEKLF
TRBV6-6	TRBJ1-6	ASSYDKTPLH
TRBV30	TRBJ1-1	AWMVGDRLLGTEAF
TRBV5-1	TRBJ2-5	ASSGGQGVGETQY
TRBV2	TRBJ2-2	ASSDTAGAGELF
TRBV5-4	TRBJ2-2	ASSFRSTGNTGELF
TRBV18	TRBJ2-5	ASSPLKSGVWETQY
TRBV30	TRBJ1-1	AWTMDRNTEAF
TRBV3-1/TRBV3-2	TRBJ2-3	ASSRYSGDTQY
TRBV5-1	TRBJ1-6	ASSPVGGGSPLH
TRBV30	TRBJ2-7	AWRPPGQNYEQY
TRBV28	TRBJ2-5	ASSNLRREKETQY
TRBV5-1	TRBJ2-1	ASSPATGNSYNEQF
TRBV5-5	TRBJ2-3	ASSFFGQGAADTQY
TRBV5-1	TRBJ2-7	ASRSDRNAYEQY
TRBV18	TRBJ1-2	ASSRDSRVDGYT
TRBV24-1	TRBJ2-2	ATSDRGPTGELF
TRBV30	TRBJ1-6	AWSADIADSPLH
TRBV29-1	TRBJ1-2	SVEDSGYGYT
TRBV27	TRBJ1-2	ASSFSRGVYGYT
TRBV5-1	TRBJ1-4	ASSLSGGVSEKLF
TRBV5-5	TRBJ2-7	ASSLASDPREQY
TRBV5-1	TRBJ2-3	ASSLAGSGEGDTQY